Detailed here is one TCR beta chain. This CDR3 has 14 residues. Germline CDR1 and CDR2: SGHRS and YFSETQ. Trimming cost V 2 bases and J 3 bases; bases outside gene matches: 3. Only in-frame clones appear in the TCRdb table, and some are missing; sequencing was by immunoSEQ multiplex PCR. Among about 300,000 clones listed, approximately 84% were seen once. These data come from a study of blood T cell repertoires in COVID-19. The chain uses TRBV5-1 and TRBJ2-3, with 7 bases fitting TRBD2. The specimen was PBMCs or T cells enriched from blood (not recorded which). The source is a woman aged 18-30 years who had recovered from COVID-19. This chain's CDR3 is CASSFGLETDTQYF. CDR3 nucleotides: TGCGCCAGCAGCTTTGGACTAGAGACAGATACGCAGTATTTT. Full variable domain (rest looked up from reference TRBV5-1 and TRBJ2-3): KAGVTQTPRYLIKTRGQQVTLSCSPISGHRSVSWYQQTPGQGLQFLFEYFSETQRNKGNFPGRFSGRQFSNSRSEMNVSTLELGDSALYLCASSFGLETDTQYFGPGTRLTVL.